This T cell receptor (beta chain) was recovered during a study of Graves' ophthalmopathy and Graves' hyperthyroidism. Germline assignment: CDR1 GTSNPN and CDR2 SVGIG (reference sequence). V lost 0 bases to trimming and J lost 6 bases, with 12 bases between them. This CDR3 contains 13 residues. RNA transcripts served as template for amplifying TCR beta CDR3 sequences. HTBI primers were used in a first-round RT-PCR, which preceded a second-round multiplex PCR. One entry per CDR3 protein, called by TCRdb with MiXCR from the multiplex PCR reads. Among roughly 170,000 distinct CDR3 sequences listed, around 39% were seen once.

Sequences were obtained from peripheral blood. This rearrangement joins TRBV30 to TRBJ2-7; a weak D match, TRBD2 (5 bases). This sequence was found in a man aged 25 to 40 with Graves' ophthalmopathy. Written as DNA, the CDR3 is TGTGCCTGGAGTGTACGGGTAAGCGGCGAGCAGTACTTC. Protein sequence: CAWSVRVSGEQYF.